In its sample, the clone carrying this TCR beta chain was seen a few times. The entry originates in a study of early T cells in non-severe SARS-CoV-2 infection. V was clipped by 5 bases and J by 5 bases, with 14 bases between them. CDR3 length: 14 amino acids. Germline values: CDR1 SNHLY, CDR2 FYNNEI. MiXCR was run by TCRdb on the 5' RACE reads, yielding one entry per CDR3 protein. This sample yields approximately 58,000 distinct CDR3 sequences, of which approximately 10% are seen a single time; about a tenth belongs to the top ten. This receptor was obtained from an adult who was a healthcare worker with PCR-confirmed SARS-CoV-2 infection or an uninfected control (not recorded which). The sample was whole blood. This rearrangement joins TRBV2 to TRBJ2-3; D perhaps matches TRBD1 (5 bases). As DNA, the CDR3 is TGTGCCAGCAGTTTCCAGGGATGGGGAGATACGCAGTATTTT. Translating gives CASSFQGWGDTQYF.